These 3 T cell receptor beta chains share one sample of origin, sequenced in a study of TIL therapy for anti-PD-1-resistant metastatic lung cancer. Time point defined: pre-treatment sample, taken before nivolumab and TIL therapy. The libraries were made with immunoSEQ v3. TCRdb's table, derived via immunoSEQ multiplex PCR, lists solely in-frame clones and lacks some. The profile shows tens of thousands of clones, under 80% of them singletons. The sequencing here drew on blood, taken at baseline. The receptors shown here come from a person between 25 and 80 years old with non-small cell lung cancer.

This chain connects TRBV9 to TRBJ1-5, with D unclear. The CDR3 is 17 residues long. Trimming removed 0 bases from V and 1 base from J, with 14 bases in between. In germline, CDR1 is SGDLS, CDR2 YYNGEE. Written as DNA, the CDR3 is TGTGCCAGCAGCGTAGGCTTCCTTTCCAAGAGCAATCAGCCCCAGCATTTT. Translation: CASSVGFLSKSNQPQHF.

The V and J genes are TRBV5-4 and TRBJ2-7; no firm D call. The CDR3 runs to 13 residues. Germline V gene data show CDR1 as SGHNT and CDR2 as YYREEE (reference sequence). V was cut by 0 bases and J by 6 bases, with 10 bases left in between. The CDR3 DNA follows: TGTGCCAGCAGCTTGGGGGCCCTTCCCGAGCAGTACTTC. It encodes CASSLGALPEQYF.

This sequence joins TRBV11-2 and TRBJ2-1; 9 nucleotides match TRBD2. J lost 7 bases, V lost 4 bases, and 14 bases had no gene match. CDR3 size: 17 residues. Germline V gene sequence: CDR1 SGHAT, CDR2 FQNNGV. The CDR3 sequence is CASSSRPLAGVSNEQFF. The CDR3 DNA reads as TGTGCCAGCAGCTCGCGCCCTTTAGCGGGAGTTTCGAATGAGCAGTTCTTC.